This T cell receptor (beta chain) was recovered during a study of Ad26.COV2.S vaccination and SARS-CoV-2 variants. Study at large: Donor allocation was to the COV1001 Ad26.COV2.S trial arm. Study observations and caveats: Vaccinees and placebo recipients showed similar non-spike TCR breadth. Spike-specific TCR breadth was greater after Ad26.COV2.S than placebo.

This clone was observed a single time. Its matching antigen is unknown. Clones were sequenced by immunoSEQ multiplex PCR, and TCRdb holds only the in-frame ones, with some missing. The data show about 430,000 clones, over 75% seen once. Documented treatment: roughly 19 received Ad26.COV2.S at low or high dose, single or two shots; a few received placebo; per-sample allocation not given. Following the first vaccine or placebo injection, samples were taken on day 63. The study used a vaccine consisting of an Ad26 vector that expressed Wuhan-strain SARS-CoV-2 spike. This sample comprised peripheral blood, obtained in a trial of Ad26.COV2.S vaccine versus placebo. The source of this sequence is a person aged 18 to 65 who received the Ad26.COV2.S COVID-19 vaccine or a placebo.

CDR3 amino acids: CASSLVATDTQYF. In DNA form, the CDR3 reads TGTGCCAGCAGTTTGGTCGCCACAGATACGCAGTATTTT. This chain joins TRBV12-3 or TRBV12-4 and TRBJ2-3; D is ambiguous. CDR3 length equals 13 residues. Trimming removed 3 bases from V and 2 bases from J, with 6 bases in between.